Presented here are 22 T cell receptor beta chains from one specimen sequenced in a study of CD8 T cells in Susac syndrome. Reverse transcription used roughly 0.45 to 1 ug RNA and random hexamers. TCRdb re-derived calls from the immunoSEQ multiplex PCR reads in MiXCR, one entry per CDR3 protein. The sample consists of under 200,000 distinct CDR3 sequences, approximately 95% of them appearing once. Sequencing was done on a sample of CD8+ T cells from PBMCs. These receptors originate from a human donor with Susac syndrome.

This clonotype was detected once. V is TRBV27 and J is TRBJ1-2; tentative D call: TRBD1 (5 bases). This CDR3 has 15 residues. Germline assignment: CDR1 MNHEY and CDR2 SMNVEV (reference sequence). Trimming left V 5 bases short and J 3 bases short, with 16 bases between. The CDR3 region is CASSPGRALHYGYTF. The CDR3 coding sequence is TGTGCCAGCAGTCCGGGACGGGCTCTACACTATGGCTACACCTTC.

The genes are TRBV20-1 and TRBJ1-1, with a possible D match to TRBD1 (6 bases). V was clipped by 3 bases and J by 10 bases, with 15 bases between them. CDR1 is DFQATT and CDR2 is SNEGSKA in the germline V gene (reference sequence). The CDR3 runs 12 residues. The CDR3 region has the DNA TGCAGTGCTAGTAGTGTGACAGGCTCAGCTTTCTTT. It translates to CSASSVTGSAFF.

This clonotype appeared a single time. The chain carries TRBV24-1 and TRBJ2-2; possibly TRBD2 for D (5 bases). Germline V gives CDR1 KGHDR, CDR2 SFDVKD. This CDR3 has 14 amino acids. V was cut by 5 bases and J by 3 bases, with 9 bases left in between. In nucleotides, the CDR3 is TGTGCCACCAGTGGAGGAGGAGACACCGGGGAGCTGTTTTTT. It codes for CATSGGGDTGELFF.

This clonotype occurred once. The chain joins TRBV6-5 to TRBJ2-1, with 7 bases identical to TRBD2. This CDR3 has 13 residues. The V and J ends lost 5 bases and 2 bases, in that order; junction bases with no gene match: 0. Germline lookup yields CDR1 MNHEY and CDR2 SVGAGI. DNA for the CDR3: TGTGCCAGCAGTAGCGGGACCTACAATGAGCAGTTCTTC. Protein: CASSSGTYNEQFF.

V usage is TRBV13 and J usage is TRBJ2-5, with TRBD2 matching over 7 bases. V was clipped by 1 base and J by 2 bases; unmatched bases: 7. Germline V gene sequence: CDR1 PRHDT, CDR2 FYEKMQ (reference sequence). The length of the CDR3 is 16 residues. CDR3 nucleotides: TGTGCCAGCAGCTTAGCCCCGAGCGGGGTTCAAGAGACCCAGTACTTC. Protein: CASSLAPSGVQETQYF.

The chain employs TRBV11-2 and TRBJ2-7; 7 bases align to TRBD1. After removal of 0 bases from V and 3 bases from J, the junction contained 8 bases not matched to a gene. Per germline, CDR1 SGHAT and CDR2 FQNNGV. This CDR3 region has 16 residues. For the CDR3, the DNA is TGTGCCAGCAGCTTAGAAGGACAGGAAATTAGCTACGAGCAGTACTTC. This gives the protein CASSLEGQEISYEQYF.

The chain couples TRBV28 to TRBJ1-2; D not resolved. Trimming pared 3 bases from V and 1 base from J, leaving 12 bases between. There are 15 residues in the CDR3. Germline V lookup: CDR1 MDHEN, CDR2 SYDVKM. CDR3 residues: CASSFEPFNNYGYTF. DNA of the CDR3: TGTGCCAGCAGTTTTGAACCATTCAATAACTATGGCTACACCTTC.

The gene calls are TRBV15 and TRBJ2-3; D is ambiguous. The CDR3 has 15 residues. The germline CDR1 and CDR2 sequences are LNHNV and YYDKDF (reference sequence). Trimming left V 1 base short and J 2 bases short, with 10 bases between. The CDR3 sequence: CATSRGGTYTDTQYF. The DNA of the CDR3 is TGTGCCACCAGCAGAGGTGGAACTTACACAGATACGCAGTATTTT.

The V gene is TRBV20-1, the J gene TRBJ2-2; the match to TRBD1 covers 7 bases. Germline V gives CDR1 DFQATT, CDR2 SNEGSKA (reference sequence). The CDR3 has 15 amino acids. V shed 0 bases, J shed 5 bases, and the junction held 6 bases outside the gene matches. The CDR3 sequence: CSARDEGARTGELFF. Here the CDR3 DNA reads TGCAGTGCTAGAGATGAGGGGGCGAGAACCGGGGAGCTGTTTTTT.

This clonotype was seen only once. The chain links TRBV5-4 to TRBJ2-2, with D maybe TRBD1 (5 bases). Between the trimmed V and J ends, which lost 4 bases and 6 bases, there was a span of 19 bases. CDR1 and CDR2 from the germline V gene are SGHNT and YYREEE (reference sequence). This CDR3 has 16 residues. CDR3 amino acids: CASSPREGQVAGELFF. The CDR3 DNA is TGTGCCAGCAGCCCCAGGGAAGGCCAGGTTGCCGGGGAGCTGTTTTTT. Full variable domain (remainder filled in from reference TRBV5-4 and TRBJ2-2): ETGVTQSPTHLIKTRGQQVTLRCSSQSGHNTVSWYQQALGQGPQFIFQYYREEENGRGNFPPRFSGLQFPNYSSELNVNALELDDSALYLCASSPREGQVAGELFFGEGSRLTVL.

J is TRBJ1-1 and V is TRBV20-1, with a possible D match to TRBD1 (5 bases). This CDR3 comprises 14 residues. Trimming shortened V by 0 bases and J by 3 bases, and 11 bases separated the two germline ends. Germline values: CDR1 DFQATT, CDR2 SNEGSKA (reference sequence). CDR3 in amino acids: CSARDSEGYTEAFF. CDR3 nucleotide sequence: TGCAGTGCTAGAGATTCGGAGGGGTACACTGAAGCTTTCTTT.

This clonotype was counted between two and nine times. The chain combines TRBV19 with TRBJ1-1; possibly TRBD1 for D (5 bases). The CDR3 consists of 12 residues. Trimming took 5 bases from V and 4 from J, leaving 8 bases between them. Looked up from germline, CDR1 is LNHDA and CDR2 is SQIVND (reference sequence). CDR3 in amino acids: CASSPGGTEAFF. CDR3 DNA sequence: TGTGCCAGTAGTCCTGGGGGCACTGAAGCTTTCTTT.

This chain connects TRBV19 to TRBJ2-7; D tentatively fits TRBD1 or TRBD2 (5 bases each). The length of the CDR3 is 15 residues. V shed 5 bases and J shed 0 bases, with 14 bases lying between them. CDR1 and CDR2 from the germline V gene are LNHDA and SQIVND (reference sequence). The CDR3 sequence: CASSPSGAASYEQYF. Written as DNA, the CDR3 is TGTGCCAGTAGTCCTTCCGGGGCCGCCTCCTACGAGCAGTACTTC.

The rearrangement joins TRBV30 to TRBJ1-2, with no clear D. There are 13 residues in the CDR3. CDR1 is GTSNPN and CDR2 is SVGIG in the germline V gene (reference sequence). Deletions cut 2 bases from V and 2 bases from J, with 9 bases between. The CDR3 reads CAWSINLNYGYTF. The CDR3 DNA follows: TGTGCCTGGAGTATCAATCTAAACTATGGCTACACCTTC. Drawing the rest from reference TRBV30 and TRBJ1-2, the complete variable domain is SQTIHQWPATLVQPVGSPLSLECTVEGTSNPNLYWYRQAAGRGLQLLFYSVGIGQISSEVPQNLSASRPQDRQFILSSKKLLLSDSGFYLCAWSINLNYGYTFGSGTRLTVV.

Here the CDR3 DNA reads TGTGCCACCAGTGATTCTGGGGGCGCAGAAAATGAGCAGTTCTTC. This translates into CATSDSGGAENEQFF. The chain has TRBV24-1 and TRBJ2-1; possibly TRBD1 for D (6 bases). This CDR3 is 15 amino acids long. Germline loops: CDR1 KGHDR, CDR2 SFDVKD. V lost 2 bases to trimming and J lost 7 bases, with 14 bases between them.

J is TRBJ2-3 and V is TRBV7-8; no clear D gene. Trimming stripped 1 base from V and 2 bases from J, with 7 bases between. CDR3 length: 14 amino acids. The V gene's germline CDR1 is SGHVS and CDR2 FQNEAQ. CDR3 in amino acids: CASSLDGPTDTQYF. CDR3 DNA: TGTGCCAGCAGCTTAGACGGGCCCACAGATACGCAGTATTTT.

V and J are TRBV20-1 and TRBJ2-5; TRBD2 matches 12 bases. Germline trimming cut 4 bases from V and 7 bases from J; bases unmatched to any gene: 13. The germline V gene has CDR1 DFQATT and CDR2 SNEGSKA (reference sequence). CDR3 length: 16 residues. This CDR3 is CSAKILRLAGEGTQYF. The CDR3 DNA reads TGCAGTGCTAAAATCCTACGACTAGCGGGAGAGGGGACCCAGTACTTC.

DNA for the CDR3: TGTGCCTGGCGGGACAGCTACGAGCAGTACTTC. This encodes CAWRDSYEQYF. The chain is built from TRBV30 and TRBJ2-7; TRBD1 aligns across 7 bases. This CDR3 spans 11 amino acids. The germline V gene has CDR1 GTSNPN and CDR2 SVGIG (reference sequence). Unmatched junction bases numbered 1, after V lost 5 bases and J lost 3 bases.

The V gene is TRBV5-1, the J gene TRBJ2-1, with TRBD2 matching over 7 bases. The CDR3 loop spans 15 amino acids. Germline-derived CDR1 and CDR2 are SGHRS and YFSETQ. V shed 4 bases and J 0 bases; nucleotides not matched to a gene: 4. The DNA for the CDR3 is TGCGCCAGCAGCCCGGCGGGGGACTCCTACAATGAGCAGTTCTTC. Translating it yields CASSPAGDSYNEQFF.

The chain is built from TRBV28 and TRBJ2-2; D ambiguous. Germline values: CDR1 MDHEN, CDR2 SYDVKM. The V end was cut by 5 bases, the J end by 1 base, with 8 bases between. The CDR3 is 14 residues long. The CDR3 spells CASSPLKNTGELFF. The CDR3 DNA reads TGTGCCAGCAGTCCTCTCAAGAACACCGGGGAGCTGTTTTTT.

J is TRBJ2-7 and V is TRBV20-1; D may be TRBD2 (5 bases). The CDR3 runs 14 residues. In germline, CDR1 is DFQATT, CDR2 SNEGSKA (reference sequence). Deletions cut 0 bases from V and 5 bases from J, with 14 bases between. CDR3: CSARDTRYAHEQYF. In DNA form, the CDR3 reads TGCAGTGCTAGAGACACTAGGTACGCACACGAGCAGTACTTC.

This clonotype showed up just once. J is TRBJ1-6 and V is TRBV5-1; 9 nucleotides align to TRBD1. The CDR3 has 16 residues. Looked up from germline, CDR1 is SGHRS and CDR2 is YFSETQ. V lost 3 bases to trimming and J lost 9 bases; unmatched junction nucleotides: 10. CDR3 in amino acids: CASSWGTGMVSSPLHF. CDR3 DNA: TGCGCCAGCAGCTGGGGGACAGGGATGGTTAGTTCACCCCTCCACTTT.